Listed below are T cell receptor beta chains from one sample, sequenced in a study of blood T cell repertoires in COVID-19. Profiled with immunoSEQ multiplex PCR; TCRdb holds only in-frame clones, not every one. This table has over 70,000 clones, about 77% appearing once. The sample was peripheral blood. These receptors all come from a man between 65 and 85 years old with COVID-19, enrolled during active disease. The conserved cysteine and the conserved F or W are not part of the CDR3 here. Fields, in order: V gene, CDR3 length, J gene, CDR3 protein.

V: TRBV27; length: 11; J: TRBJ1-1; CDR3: ASRQQGYTEAF
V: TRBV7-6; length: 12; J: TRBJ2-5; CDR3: ASSLVPGEETQY
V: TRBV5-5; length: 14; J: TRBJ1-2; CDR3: ASSRSQSDSAYGYT
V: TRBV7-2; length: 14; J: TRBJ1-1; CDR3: ASNPNSQVIRTEAF
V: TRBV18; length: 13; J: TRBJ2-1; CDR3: ASSPTRQGANEQF
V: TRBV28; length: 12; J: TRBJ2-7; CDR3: ASSSGTGVYEQY
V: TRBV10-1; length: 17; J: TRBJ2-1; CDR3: ASSGTGLAGGMHFDEQF
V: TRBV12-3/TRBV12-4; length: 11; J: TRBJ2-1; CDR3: ASIGTSGTEQF
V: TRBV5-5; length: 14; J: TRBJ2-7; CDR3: ASSLRSGGQGYEQY
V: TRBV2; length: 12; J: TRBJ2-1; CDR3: ASSLADSYNEQF
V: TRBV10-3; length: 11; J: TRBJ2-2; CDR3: ASLSGGTGELF
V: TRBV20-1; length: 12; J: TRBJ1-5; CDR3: SASRTGRMKPQH